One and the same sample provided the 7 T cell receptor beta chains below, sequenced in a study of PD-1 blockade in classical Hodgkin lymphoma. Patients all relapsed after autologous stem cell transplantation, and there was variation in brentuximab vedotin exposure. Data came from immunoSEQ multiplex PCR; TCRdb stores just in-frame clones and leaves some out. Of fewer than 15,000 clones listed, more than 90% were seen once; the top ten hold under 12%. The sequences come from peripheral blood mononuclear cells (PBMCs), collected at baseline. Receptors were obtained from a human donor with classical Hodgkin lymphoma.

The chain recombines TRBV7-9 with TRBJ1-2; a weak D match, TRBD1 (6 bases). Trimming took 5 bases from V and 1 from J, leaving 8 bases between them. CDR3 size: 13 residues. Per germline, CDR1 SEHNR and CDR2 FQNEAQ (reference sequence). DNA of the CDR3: TGTGCCAGCAGCCAGGGGTTTAACTATGGCTACACCTTC. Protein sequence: CASSQGFNYGYTF.

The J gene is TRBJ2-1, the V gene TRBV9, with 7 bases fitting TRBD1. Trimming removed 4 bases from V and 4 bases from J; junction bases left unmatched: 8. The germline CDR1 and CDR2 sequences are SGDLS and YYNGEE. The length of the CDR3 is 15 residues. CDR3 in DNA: TGTGCCAGCAGCTTGTCTCCAGGGGGTTACAATGAGCAGTTCTTC. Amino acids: CASSLSPGGYNEQFF.

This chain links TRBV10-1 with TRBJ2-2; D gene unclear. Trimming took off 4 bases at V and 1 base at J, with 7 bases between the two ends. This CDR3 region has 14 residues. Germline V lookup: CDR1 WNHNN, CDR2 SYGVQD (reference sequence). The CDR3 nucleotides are TGCGCCAGCAGTGTGGCAGAGAACACCGGGGAGCTGTTTTTT. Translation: CASSVAENTGELFF.

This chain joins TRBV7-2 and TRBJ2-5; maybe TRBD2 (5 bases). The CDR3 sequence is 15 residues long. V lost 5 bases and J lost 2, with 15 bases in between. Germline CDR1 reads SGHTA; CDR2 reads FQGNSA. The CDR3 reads CASSLQEGFQETQYF. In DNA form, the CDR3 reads TGTGCCAGCAGCCTACAAGAGGGCTTTCAAGAGACCCAGTACTTC.

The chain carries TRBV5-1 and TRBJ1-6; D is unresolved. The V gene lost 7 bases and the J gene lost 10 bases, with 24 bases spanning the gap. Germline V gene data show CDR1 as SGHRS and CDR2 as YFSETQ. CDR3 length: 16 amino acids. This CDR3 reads CASAWTASPRGSPLHF. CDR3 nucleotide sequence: TGCGCCAGCGCTTGGACGGCTTCTCCCCGGGGATCACCCCTCCACTTT.

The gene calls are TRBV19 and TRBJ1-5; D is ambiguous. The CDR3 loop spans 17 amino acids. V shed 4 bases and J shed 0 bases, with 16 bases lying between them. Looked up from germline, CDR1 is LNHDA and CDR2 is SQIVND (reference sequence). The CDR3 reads CASSTEEFGDSNQPQHF. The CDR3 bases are TGTGCCAGTAGTACTGAGGAATTCGGCGATAGCAATCAGCCCCAGCATTTT.

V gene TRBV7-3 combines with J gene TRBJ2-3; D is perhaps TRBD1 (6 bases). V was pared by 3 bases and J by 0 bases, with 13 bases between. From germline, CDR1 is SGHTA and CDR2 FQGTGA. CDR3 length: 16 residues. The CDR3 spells CASSFTPGQSTDTQYF. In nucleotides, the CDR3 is TGTGCCAGCAGCTTTACTCCGGGACAAAGCACAGATACGCAGTATTTT.